This T cell receptor (beta chain) is drawn from a study of STAT5B mutations in CD4+ large granular lymphocyte leukemia. V lost 4 bases, J lost 4 bases, and 6 bases stayed unmatched. The CDR3 spans 14 residues. Germline V gene lookup returns CDR1 SGHRS and CDR2 YFSETQ. Measured with immunoSEQ multiplex PCR; TCRdb has only the in-frame clones, and not every one. The data hold 48,000 or so clones, with around 70% observed a single time. The V and J genes are TRBV5-1 and TRBJ1-1; 8 positions match TRBD1. The sequencing input was CD4+ T cells from blood buffy coats. The source is a human donor in good health. In DNA form, the CDR3 reads TGCGCCAGCAGCGTAAATACAGGGGGCACTGAAGCTTTCTTT. As protein: CASSVNTGGTEAFF.